This T cell receptor (beta chain) was retrieved from a study of shared clonotypes between healthy human individuals. About the research overall: The study drew on a couple of women and a few men aged 18 to 49 as donors. Points from the study as a whole: In general, naive subsets displayed greater estimated richness than memory subsets did. Donor scarcity curtailed the genetic and exposure-history diversity represented herein.

V dropped 0 bases and J dropped 3; count of bases not matched to a gene: 9. CDR3 length: 17 residues. Germline CDR1 SEHNR, CDR2 FQNEAQ (reference sequence). Turning to this clone: What it recognizes is unknown.

Authors' data handling: ImmunoSEQ output held junction-only sequences without quality scores, so filtering differed. The table came from immunoSEQ multiplex PCR; TCRdb's copy has only in-frame clones and leaves some out. From that table come the V and J calls and clone size; the DNA was used to work out D and trimming. The sample yields over a million clones, 78% seen once. The chain is built from TRBV7-9 and TRBJ2-5; 8 positions match TRBD1. The receptor comes from a man aged 18 to 35 in good health. Some clones in this sample may be carry-over from other donors' samples. The specimen was memory CD4+ T cells from PBMCs. Regarding subset: CD45RA-negative fraction. The CDR3 DNA sequence: TGTGCCAGCAGCTTAGCGCTAGGACAGGGTAGGGAAGAGACCCAGTACTTC. Translating it yields CASSLALGQGREETQYF. The full variable domain, rest sourced from reference TRBV7-9 and TRBJ2-5, is DTGVSQNPRHKITKRGQNVTFRCDPISEHNRLYWYRQTLGQGPEFLTYFQNEAQLEKSRLLSDRFSAERPKGSFSTLEIQRTEQGDSAMYLCASSLALGQGREETQYFGPGTRLLVL.